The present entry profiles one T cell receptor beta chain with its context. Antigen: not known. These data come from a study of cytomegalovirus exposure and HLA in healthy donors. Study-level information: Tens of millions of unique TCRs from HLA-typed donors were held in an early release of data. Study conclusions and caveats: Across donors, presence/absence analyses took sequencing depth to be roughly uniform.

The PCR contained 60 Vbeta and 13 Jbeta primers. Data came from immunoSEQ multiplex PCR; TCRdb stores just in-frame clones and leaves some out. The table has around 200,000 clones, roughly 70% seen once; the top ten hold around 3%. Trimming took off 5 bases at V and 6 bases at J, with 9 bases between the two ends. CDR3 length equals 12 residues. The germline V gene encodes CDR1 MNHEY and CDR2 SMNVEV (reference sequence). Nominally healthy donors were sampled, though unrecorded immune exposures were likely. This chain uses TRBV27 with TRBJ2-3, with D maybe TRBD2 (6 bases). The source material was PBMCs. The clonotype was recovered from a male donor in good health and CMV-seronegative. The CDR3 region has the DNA TGTGCCAGCAGTCCGGAGGGGGATACGCAGTATTTT. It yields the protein CASSPEGDTQYF.